Below are 2 T cell receptor beta chains sequenced from a single sample in a study of T cell changes during pregnancy in multiple sclerosis. Libraries were prepared by immunoSEQ multiplex PCR; TCRdb keeps only in-frame clonotypes and omits some of them. The sample shows around 28,000 clones, roughly 90% of them seen only once. The source was CD4+ T cells from peripheral blood mononuclear cells, collected in the first trimester of pregnancy. Receptors were obtained from a female donor in good health, enrolled as a control in a pregnancy study.

The CDR3: CSAGGHLEAFF. The CDR3, as DNA: TGCAGTGCTGGGGGACACCTCGAAGCTTTCTTT. V is TRBV20-1 and J is TRBJ1-1, with D possibly TRBD1 on 6 matching bases. Germline V gene lookup returns CDR1 DFQATT and CDR2 SNEGSKA (reference sequence). Trimming removed 5 bases at V and 8 bases at J, with 12 bases between. The CDR3 totals 11 residues.

In this sample, this clone turned up once. The CDR3 spells CASSLTGVRTEAFF. In DNA form, the CDR3 reads TGTGCCAGCAGTCTTACAGGGGTCAGGACTGAAGCTTTCTTT. This chain connects TRBV6-6 to TRBJ1-1; the match to TRBD1 covers 7 bases. There are 14 residues in the CDR3. With 5 bases clipped from V and 5 bases from J, the junction kept 8 bases outside the gene matches. Germline V gene data show CDR1 as MNHNY and CDR2 as SVGAGI (reference sequence).